The source of this T cell receptor (beta chain) is a study of T-cell memory formation after mild COVID-19. Study context: TCR clusters were largely donor specific. Whole-study results and caveats: Contracting CD4+ clones were located mainly in CM and EM, and CD8+ clones in EMRA. Unconfirmed was the SARS-CoV-2 specificity of second-wave clones that peaked on day 37. Pre-infection memory harbored some responding clones, suggesting cross-reactive memory joined.

The sample holds a few counts of this clonotype. Its antigen remains unidentified. MiXCR was run by TCRdb on the 5' RACE reads, yielding one entry per CDR3 protein. The sample shows about 610,000 distinct CDR3 sequences, 17% of them seen only once. The CDR3 runs 15 residues. V was shortened by 1 base and J by 4 bases, with 12 bases between the two germline ends. The chain recombines TRBV12-3 or TRBV12-4 with TRBJ2-3, with D perhaps TRBD1 or TRBD2 (6 bases each). This clonotype was obtained from an adult woman who had mild COVID-19 (a few samples of this study predate the infection). Cell type and time point are not known. The sample was PBMCs or a T cell subset sorted from them (not recorded which). The CDR3 DNA is TGTGCCAGCAGTTTAGGGGGGGCGGAGTCAGATACGCAGTATTTT. Its protein product is CASSLGGAESDTQYF.